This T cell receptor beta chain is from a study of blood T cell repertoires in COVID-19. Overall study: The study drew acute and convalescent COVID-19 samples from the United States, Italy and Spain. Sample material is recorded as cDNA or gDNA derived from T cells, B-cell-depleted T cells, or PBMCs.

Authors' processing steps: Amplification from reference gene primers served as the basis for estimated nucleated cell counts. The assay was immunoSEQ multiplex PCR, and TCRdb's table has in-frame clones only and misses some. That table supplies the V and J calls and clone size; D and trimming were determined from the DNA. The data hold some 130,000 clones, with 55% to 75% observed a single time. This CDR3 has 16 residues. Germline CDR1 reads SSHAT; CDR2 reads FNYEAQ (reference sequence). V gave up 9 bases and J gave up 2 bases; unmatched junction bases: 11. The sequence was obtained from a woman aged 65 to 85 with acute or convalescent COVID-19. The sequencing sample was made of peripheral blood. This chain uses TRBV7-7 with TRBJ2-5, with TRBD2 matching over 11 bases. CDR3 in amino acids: CARGLTSGGVQETQYF. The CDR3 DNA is TGTGCCAGGGGGCTCACTAGCGGGGGCGTACAAGAGACCCAGTACTTC.